One and the same sample provided the 15 T cell receptor beta chains below, sequenced in a study of T cells in localized non-small cell lung cancer. Profiled with immunoSEQ multiplex PCR; TCRdb holds only in-frame clones, not every one. The profile shows fewer than 12,000 clones, about 85% of them singletons. Here the sequenced sample was peripheral blood, taken before any cancer treatment. All receptors come from a male donor older than 55 with stage III lung adenocarcinoma.

V is TRBV15 and J is TRBJ2-7; D may be TRBD1 or TRBD2 (5 bases each). The V end was cut by 2 bases, the J end by 2 bases, with 7 bases between. This CDR3 is built from 13 residues. Germline V CDR1 and CDR2: LNHNV, YYDKDF (reference sequence). This CDR3 reads CATSRWGTYEQYF. The CDR3 DNA reads TGTGCCACCAGCAGATGGGGGACCTACGAGCAGTACTTC.

J is TRBJ2-1 and V is TRBV6-5, with a possible D match to TRBD1 (6 bases). Germline V gene sequence: CDR1 MNHEY, CDR2 SVGAGI. The germline V and J ends were trimmed by 0 bases and 9 bases, with 9 bases remaining between them. The CDR3 contains 13 residues. CDR3 sequence: CASSYSNRAEQFF. The CDR3 bases are TGTGCCAGCAGTTACTCGAACAGGGCTGAGCAGTTCTTC.

The chain couples TRBV6-6 to TRBJ1-2, with D possibly TRBD1 on 6 matching bases. CDR1 and CDR2 (germline): MNHNY, SVGAGI (reference sequence). The CDR3 has 14 amino acids. Trimming cost V 10 bases and J 6 bases, with 21 bases left between them. The CDR3 here is CATSVGGHFDGYTF. The CDR3 nucleotides are TGTGCCACCTCGGTAGGGGGGCACTTCGATGGCTACACCTTC.

The CDR3 reads CASSRDRADEKLFF. The CDR3 DNA sequence: TGTGCCAGCAGCCGGGACAGGGCGGATGAAAAACTGTTTTTT. V is TRBV5-5 and J is TRBJ1-4; 9 bases agree with TRBD1. The CDR3 totals 14 residues. Germline values: CDR1 SGHKS, CDR2 YYEKEE (reference sequence). Trimming removed 4 bases from V and 6 bases from J; junction bases left unmatched: 4.

The rearrangement links TRBV5-4 to TRBJ2-3; 10 positions agree with TRBD1. This CDR3 has 14 residues. Losses at the gene ends were 4 bases for V and 4 bases for J; bases not matched to a gene: 3. Per the germline V gene, CDR1 is SGHNT and CDR2 is YYREEE (reference sequence). The CDR3 DNA reads as TGTGCCAGCAGCCCGGACAGGGGGTCAGATACGCAGTATTTT. Translated, it gives CASSPDRGSDTQYF.

The CDR3 protein is CAISSGENTGELFF. DNA of the CDR3: TGTGCCATCAGTAGCGGGGAGAACACCGGGGAGCTGTTTTTT. The gene calls are TRBV10-3 and TRBJ2-2, with 7 bases identical to TRBD2. This CDR3 spans 14 amino acids. Germline values: CDR1 ENHRY, CDR2 SYGVKD. V lost 5 bases to trimming and J lost 1 base; unmatched junction nucleotides: 1.

With regard to this clone: Additional DNA sequences in this sample encode the identical CDR3. This chain joins TRBV29-1 and TRBJ2-1; D uncertain. CDR1 and CDR2 from the germline V gene are SQVTM and ANQGSEA. The V and J ends lost 0 bases and 0 bases respectively, with 3 bases between them. The CDR3 is 13 amino acids. The CDR3 DNA follows: TGCAGCGTTGAAGAAAGCTCCTACAATGAGCAGTTCTTC. Its translation is CSVEESSYNEQFF.

The chain joins TRBV9 to TRBJ2-7; 7 bases line up with TRBD1. This CDR3 spans 16 amino acids. V gave up 4 bases and J gave up 6 bases; unmatched junction bases: 16. Germline loops: CDR1 SGDLS, CDR2 YYNGEE. This CDR3 is CASSPTAGGVFSEQYF. The CDR3 nucleotides read TGTGCCAGCAGCCCTACTGCAGGGGGAGTCTTCAGCGAGCAGTACTTC.

The chain combines TRBV7-9 with TRBJ1-6; the D gene is possibly TRBD1 (6 bases). Trimming stripped 7 bases from V and 11 bases from J, with 12 bases between. The germline V gene encodes CDR1 SEHNR and CDR2 FQNEAQ (reference sequence). The CDR3 totals 12 residues. CDR3: CASTRQEAPLHF. For the CDR3, the DNA is TGTGCCAGCACCCGACAGGAAGCACCCCTCCACTTT.

V and J are TRBV7-3 and TRBJ1-5; D unclear. The ends were cut back, 6 bases at V and 7 bases at J, with 13 bases in the middle. CDR1 and CDR2 (germline): SGHTA, FQGTGA. CDR3 length equals 13 residues. CDR3 nucleotide sequence: TGTGCCAGCAGTCTTTCCTTAGGCCAGCCCCAGCATTTT. Amino acids: CASSLSLGQPQHF. Variable domain in full (rest from reference TRBV7-3 and TRBJ1-5): GAGVSQTPSNKVTEKGKYVELRCDPISGHTALYWYRQSLGQGPEFLIYFQGTGAADDSGLPNDRFFAVRPEGSVSTLKIQRTERGDSAVYLCASSLSLGQPQHFGDGTRLSIL.

The J gene is TRBJ1-3, the V gene TRBV7-9; 9 bases fit TRBD1. The CDR3 has 13 amino acids. Germline CDR1 SEHNR, CDR2 FQNEAQ (reference sequence). V gave up 4 bases and J gave up 8 bases; unmatched junction bases: 3. This CDR3 reads CASSSDRGDTIYF. The DNA for the CDR3 is TGTGCCAGCAGCTCGGACAGGGGAGACACCATATATTTT. Complete variable domain (other parts from reference TRBV7-9 and TRBJ1-3): DTGVSQNPRHKITKRGQNVTFRCDPISEHNRLYWYRQTLGQGPEFLTYFQNEAQLEKSRLLSDRFSAERPKGSFSTLEIQRTEQGDSAMYLCASSSDRGDTIYFGEGSWLTVV.

The chain couples TRBV18 to TRBJ2-7; 10 nucleotides align to TRBD1. The CDR3 spans 13 residues. Germline CDR1 and CDR2: KGHSH and LQKENI. The V segment lost 3 bases and the J segment 6 bases; nucleotides outside the gene matches: 2. CDR3 bases: TGTGCCAGCTCACCGCGGGACAGGGGCGAGCAGTACTTC. Residues: CASSPRDRGEQYF.

The chain uses TRBV6-6 and TRBJ1-1; D gene ambiguous. Germline-derived CDR1 and CDR2 are MNHNY and SVGAGI (reference sequence). V was shortened by 2 bases and J by 4 bases, with 5 bases between the two germline ends. This CDR3 comprises 12 residues. The CDR3 sequence: CASSYEGTEAFF. The DNA of the CDR3 is TGTGCCAGCAGTTACGAGGGCACTGAAGCTTTCTTT.

DNA for the CDR3: TGTGCCACCCTAGGGGGCGGGAGGAACTATGAGCAGTTCTTC. Residues: CATLGGGRNYEQFF. V usage is TRBV6-6 and J usage is TRBJ2-1, with D tentatively TRBD2 (8 bases). With 10 bases removed from V and 8 bases from J, the gap between germline ends came to 21 bases. This CDR3 comprises 14 residues. CDR1 and CDR2 from the germline V gene are MNHNY and SVGAGI (reference sequence).

V and J are TRBV5-4 and TRBJ2-5; 11 bases align to TRBD1. The CDR3 extends over 14 amino acids. In germline, CDR1 is SGHNT, CDR2 YYREEE (reference sequence). V lost 4 bases to trimming and J lost 3 bases; unmatched junction nucleotides: 2. The CDR3 region has the DNA TGTGCCAGCAGCGGGACAGGGGGAAAAGAGACCCAGTACTTC. Residues: CASSGTGGKETQYF.